The T cell receptor (beta chain) described here comes from a study of post-analysis software for immune sequencing data. Study-wide findings and caveats: Samples prepared in the same batch strongly co-clustered by F measure.

As concerns this clonotype: Its target is not known.

cDNA libraries for TCR beta contained unique molecular identifiers. TCRdb re-called the PCR reads through MiXCR, storing one row per CDR3 protein. The table records under 650,000 distinct CDR3 sequences, 44% of them present only once. Sequenced: blood. This TCR was sampled from a girl between 5 and 17 years old with multiple sclerosis.

The CDR3, as DNA: TGTGCCATCAGTGACCGGGGGGAAGAGACCCAGTACTTC. Translated: CAISDRGEETQYF. This chain joins TRBV10-3 and TRBJ2-5, with 7 nucleotides matching TRBD2. With V trimmed by 3 bases and J by 3 bases, 1 base remained unmatched. The CDR3 is made up of 13 amino acids. The V gene's germline CDR1 is ENHRY and CDR2 SYGVKD.